This T cell receptor (beta chain) was recorded in a study of blood T cell repertoires in COVID-19. Study context: Sources were T cells, B-cell-depleted T cells, or PBMCs; the material itself was cDNA or gDNA.

Methods used by the authors: Amplification with reference gene primers provided the estimates of nucleated cell counts. Measured with immunoSEQ multiplex PCR; TCRdb has only the in-frame clones, and not every one. Clonal size and the V and J genes are those of that table, whereas D and trimming came from the DNA. The data contain 360,000 or so clones, around four fifths of them seen just once; the ten biggest clones take up approximately 5.4%. The CDR3 is 13 amino acids. With V trimmed by 2 bases and J by 8 bases, 5 bases remained unmatched. This receptor was identified in a woman aged 50 to 60 who had recovered from COVID-19. The chain links TRBV5-3 to TRBJ1-2; 8 bases fit TRBD1. TRBV5-3 has ORF status, its function being uncertain. The sample was PBMCs or T cells enriched from blood (not recorded which). Written as DNA, the CDR3 is TGTGCCAGAAGCTTTTCAGGGGGCGGGGGCTACACCTTC. The encoded protein is CARSFSGGGGYTF.